The 17 T cell receptor beta chains below come from one sample, sequenced in a study of control samples from healthy donors and cancer patients. Method: immunoSEQ multiplex PCR; TCRdb's copy keeps in-frame clones and lacks some. The sample records 70,000 to 100,000 clones, approximately 88% being singletons. Sequences were obtained from blood. The receptors here all came from a woman aged 55 to 70 in good health.

The chain couples TRBV11-3 to TRBJ2-7; 9 nucleotides match TRBD2. This CDR3 has 16 amino acids. Germline loops: CDR1 SGHNT, CDR2 YENEEA. The V segment lost 0 bases and the J segment 2 bases; nucleotides outside the gene matches: 5. This CDR3 reads CASSLEETSGTYEQYF. The CDR3 region has the DNA TGTGCCAGCAGCTTAGAAGAGACTAGCGGAACCTACGAGCAGTACTTC.

The gene calls are TRBV9 and TRBJ2-3, with 8 bases lining up with TRBD1. J gave up 6 bases and V 0 bases, and 6 bases lay outside the gene matches. Germline CDR1 and CDR2: SGDLS and YYNGEE. The CDR3 contains 15 residues. CDR3 protein: CASSVEAGGWDTQYF. CDR3 sequence (DNA): TGTGCCAGCAGCGTAGAAGCAGGGGGCTGGGATACGCAGTATTTT.

The J gene is TRBJ2-4, the V gene TRBV19; D perhaps matches TRBD2 (6 bases). V was shortened by 5 bases and J by 8 bases, with 19 bases between the two germline ends. The germline V gene has CDR1 LNHDA and CDR2 SQIVND (reference sequence). This CDR3 region has 15 residues. The CDR3 nucleotides are TGTGCCAGTAGTCCCGGTGGACGGGGGAAGGACATTCAGTACTTC. As protein: CASSPGGRGKDIQYF.

V is TRBV7-8 and J is TRBJ1-5, with D unresolved. V lost 5 bases to trimming and J lost 11 bases, with 16 bases between them. The CDR3 is made up of 13 amino acids. Germline V lookup: CDR1 SGHVS, CDR2 FQNEAQ. The CDR3 reads CASSPRTGKAQHF. The CDR3, as DNA: TGTGCCAGCAGCCCTCGAACGGGCAAAGCCCAGCATTTT.

The V gene is TRBV7-2, the J gene TRBJ1-6; 7 bases line up with TRBD1. CDR3 length equals 14 residues. Germline V lookup: CDR1 SGHTA, CDR2 FQGNSA. Trimming at V came to 0 bases and at J to 9 bases, leaving 2 bases not matched to a gene. In nucleotides, the CDR3 is TGTGCCAGCAGCTTAGCCAGGGGGGCTTCACCCCTCCACTTT. This codes for CASSLARGASPLHF.

J is TRBJ2-7 and V is TRBV18; D might be TRBD1 (6 bases). Germline V gene lookup returns CDR1 KGHSH and CDR2 LQKENI. Trimming removed 4 bases from V and 12 bases from J, with 13 bases in between. This CDR3 contains 11 residues. CDR3 DNA sequence: TGTGCCAGCTCACAACGGCAGGGGCTGTACTTC. Translating gives CASSQRQGLYF.

V and J are TRBV13 and TRBJ2-3; D not certain. Looked up from germline, CDR1 is PRHDT and CDR2 is FYEKMQ (reference sequence). The CDR3 has 13 residues. V shed 0 bases and J shed 1 base, with 2 bases lying between them. In DNA, the CDR3 is TGTGCCAGCAGCTTAGGAGGCACAGATACGCAGTATTTT. Its translation is CASSLGGTDTQYF.

This chain connects TRBV11-2 to TRBJ1-5; unclear D gene. V gave up 0 bases and J gave up 4 bases, with 4 bases separating them. The CDR3 is 13 amino acids. The germline gives CDR1 SGHAT, CDR2 FQNNGV. In DNA form, the CDR3 reads TGTGCCAGCAGCTTAGACAGGAATCAGCCCCAGCATTTT. Its protein is CASSLDRNQPQHF.

J is TRBJ1-2 and V is TRBV9; no firm D call. This CDR3 is 13 amino acids long. V dropped 3 bases and J dropped 5 bases, with 11 bases sitting between them. Germline V lookup: CDR1 SGDLS, CDR2 YYNGEE. In DNA form, the CDR3 reads TGTGCCAGCAGCGCGGCCGACTGGTATGGCTACACCTTC. Its protein product is CASSAADWYGYTF. The whole variable domain, remainder taken from reference TRBV9 and TRBJ1-2, is DSGVTQTPKHLITATGQRVTLRCSPRSGDLSVYWYQQSLDQGLQFLIQYYNGEERAKGNILERFSAQQFPDLHSELNLSSLELGDSALYFCASSAADWYGYTFGSGTRLTVV.

In its sample, this clone was seen once. The chain is built from TRBV7-2 and TRBJ1-2; D unresolved. This CDR3 region has 15 residues. Germline CDR1 SGHTA, CDR2 FQGNSA. Trimming took off 3 bases at V and 2 bases at J, with 13 bases between the two ends. CDR3 sequence: CASSFGVAGNYGYTF. CDR3 in DNA: TGTGCCAGCAGCTTTGGGGTCGCGGGGAACTATGGCTACACCTTC. The full variable domain, its missing parts supplied by reference TRBV7-2 and TRBJ1-2, is GAGVSQSPSNKVTEKGKDVELRCDPISGHTALYWYRQSLGQGLEFLIYFQGNSAPDKSGLPSDRFSAERTGGSVSTLTIQRTQQEDSAVYLCASSFGVAGNYGYTFGSGTRLTVV.

The rearrangement joins TRBV5-4 to TRBJ1-1; the D gene is possibly TRBD1 (6 bases). Deletions cut 1 base from V and 1 base from J, with 11 bases between. Germline loops: CDR1 SGHNT, CDR2 YYREEE (reference sequence). This CDR3 comprises 15 residues. The DNA for the CDR3 is TGTGCCAGCAGCTTGTTCCGGGGGCGGAACACTGAAGCTTTCTTT. Translating it yields CASSLFRGRNTEAFF.

This chain connects TRBV28 to TRBJ2-2; 12 positions match TRBD2. V was pared by 0 bases and J by 6 bases, with 5 bases of the junction left unmatched. Germline lookup yields CDR1 MDHEN and CDR2 SYDVKM. The CDR3 consists of 17 residues. CDR3 in amino acids: CASSLWRLAGGPGELFF. The CDR3 coding sequence is TGTGCCAGCAGTTTATGGCGCCTAGCGGGAGGGCCCGGGGAGCTGTTTTTT.

The rearrangement links TRBV4-1 to TRBJ1-1; 8 nucleotides match TRBD1. Germline V lookup: CDR1 MGHRA, CDR2 YSYEKL. The V gene end was trimmed by 2 bases and the J gene end by 0 bases; junction bases not matched to a gene: 2. The CDR3 spans 15 residues. CDR3 coding DNA: TGCGCCAGCAGCCAAAGGGGACAGGTGAACACTGAAGCTTTCTTT. This translates into CASSQRGQVNTEAFF.

The chain uses TRBV7-9 and TRBJ1-1, with a possible D match to TRBD1 (6 bases). The CDR3 totals 15 residues. V lost 3 bases to trimming and J lost 8 bases, with 19 bases between them. Germline values: CDR1 SEHNR, CDR2 FQNEAQ (reference sequence). CDR3 region: CASSFSGAASWEAFF. The DNA of the CDR3 is TGTGCCAGCAGCTTTTCAGGGGCAGCCTCCTGGGAAGCTTTCTTT.

The V and J genes are TRBV4-1 and TRBJ2-3; 7 nucleotides match TRBD2. With 4 bases clipped from V and 3 bases from J, the junction kept 4 bases outside the gene matches. The CDR3 is 14 residues long. CDR1 and CDR2 (germline): MGHRA, YSYEKL. The DNA for the CDR3 is TGCGCCAGCAGCCCAGGACTAGGGACAGATACGCAGTATTTT. Protein sequence: CASSPGLGTDTQYF.

The V gene is TRBV4-2, the J gene TRBJ1-1; D ambiguous. The V gene lost 1 base and the J gene lost 1 base, with 13 bases spanning the gap. The CDR3 has 16 amino acids. Germline V CDR1 and CDR2: LGHNA, YNFKEQ. The CDR3: CASSQGIQGRNTEAFF. The DNA of the CDR3 is TGTGCCAGCAGCCAAGGGATCCAAGGGAGGAACACTGAAGCTTTCTTT.

The chain links TRBV25-1 to TRBJ1-4, with 7 bases fitting TRBD1. CDR3 length: 15 residues. Germline CDR1 MGHDK, CDR2 SYGVNS. V shed 2 bases and J 3 bases; nucleotides not matched to a gene: 3. CDR3 DNA: TGTGCCAGCAGTGAACCGGGACAGCCTAATGAAAAACTGTTTTTT. Translation: CASSEPGQPNEKLFF.